The present TCR beta chain was sequenced within a study of T cell responses to AZD1222 COVID-19 vaccine. General observations from the study: Seropositivity was recorded at baseline in only a handful of AZD1222 recipients. A mostly white British donor set with more females was recruited, and clonal diversity was possibly underestimated.

For this clone: The antigen remains undetermined.

The data were produced by immunoSEQ multiplex PCR, yet TCRdb's version contains in-frame clones alone and is incomplete. The sample comprises over 100,000 clones, 88% of which are singletons, and around 13% rests with the top ten. This TCR derives from an adult in good health. The material was peripheral blood, obtained on day 0 of MenACWY control vaccination.

The CDR3 sequence is CASSDYLQSRGDEQYF. DNA of the CDR3: TGTGCCAGCAGTGATTACCTACAGTCGAGGGGCGACGAGCAGTACTTC. V usage is TRBV2 and J usage is TRBJ2-7, with D perhaps being TRBD1 or TRBD2 (5 bases each). Germline V gives CDR1 SNHLY, CDR2 FYNNEI. Deletions cut 3 bases from V and 5 bases from J, with 20 bases between. CDR3 size: 16 residues.